The source of this T cell receptor beta chain is a study of response to subunit inactivated influenza vaccine. Study-wide points: A suggestion made by the authors is that each seasonal influenza vaccination recruits few new T cells.

The V segment lost 5 bases and the J segment 8 bases; nucleotides outside the gene matches: 8. The CDR3 runs to 15 residues. TCRdb reprocessed the RT-PCR reads via MiXCR and lists one record per CDR3 protein. The profile shows roughly 710,000 distinct CDR3 sequences, 12% to 15% of them singletons. About this clonotype itself: Its matching antigen is unknown.

Specimen: PBMCs from blood, collected 14 to 15 days before vaccination. This TCR was recovered from a man aged 50-59 years who received an inactivated influenza vaccine. The V call is TRBV12-3 or TRBV12-4, the J call TRBJ2-2; 10 nucleotides line up with TRBD2. The CDR3 reads CASSRASGSWGELFF. CDR3 nucleotide sequence: TGTGCCAGCAGTCGGGCTAGCGGGAGTTGGGGGGAGCTGTTTTTT.